This T cell receptor beta chain was documented in a study of radiation and T cells in renal cell carcinoma. The germline gives CDR1 SEHNR, CDR2 FQNEAQ (reference sequence). The CDR3 consists of 15 residues. V dropped 8 bases and J dropped 1 base, with 17 bases sitting between them. As for time point: baseline pretreatment blood. Described treatment: 15 Gy SBRT to primary tumor, nephrectomy 4 weeks later. After SBRT, blood was collected at 2 and 4 weeks, plus baseline. The patient's renal cell carcinoma had clear cell pathology. As concerns this clone: Its antigen remains unidentified.

Assay used: immunoSEQ multiplex PCR; TCRdb lists only in-frame clones, some missing. In the table there are some 120,000 clones, 80% to 85% of which are singletons. Findings and limits, study-wide: Pretreatment tumor biopsies were lacking, so baseline clonotypes are unknown. In blood, top tumor clones expanded by 2 weeks, shrinking by 4.

The clonotype was recovered from a woman aged 60-75 years with renal cell carcinoma. The source was blood, collected from a patient whose treatment included radiotherapy and nephrectomy. This chain connects TRBV7-9 to TRBJ1-1; possibly TRBD1 for D (5 bases). In DNA form, the CDR3 reads TGTGCCAGCTGGGAAGGGGCCCTCCCGAACACTGAAGCTTTCTTT. Its translation is CASWEGALPNTEAFF.